Listed here is a single TCR beta chain. The method was immunoSEQ multiplex PCR; TCRdb's version includes in-frame clones alone and lacks a portion of them. The sample lists millions of clones, 85% to 95% occurring once. From germline, CDR1 is GTSNPN and CDR2 SVGIG (reference sequence). V was clipped by 8 bases and J by 5 bases, with 16 bases between them. The CDR3 runs to 13 residues. The data originate from a study of shared clonotypes between healthy human individuals. Sequencing was performed on naive CD4+ T cells sorted from blood. This sample's subset: CD45RA+ positively selected. This TCR came from a man younger than 35 in good health. V usage is TRBV30 and J usage is TRBJ1-3, with D uncertain. CDR3: CARVEGRRNTIYF. DNA for the CDR3: TGTGCCCGGGTCGAGGGCCGACGAAACACCATATATTTT.